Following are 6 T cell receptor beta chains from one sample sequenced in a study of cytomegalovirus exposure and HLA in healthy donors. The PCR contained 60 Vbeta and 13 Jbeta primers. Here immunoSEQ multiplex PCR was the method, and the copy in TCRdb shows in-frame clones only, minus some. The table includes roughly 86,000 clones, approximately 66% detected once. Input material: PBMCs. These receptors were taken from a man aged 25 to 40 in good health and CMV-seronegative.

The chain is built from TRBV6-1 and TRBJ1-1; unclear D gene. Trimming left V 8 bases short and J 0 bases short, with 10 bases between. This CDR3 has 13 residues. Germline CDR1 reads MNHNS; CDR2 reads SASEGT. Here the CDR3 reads CASEATMNTEAFF. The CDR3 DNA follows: TGTGCCAGCGAGGCTACCATGAACACTGAAGCTTTCTTT.

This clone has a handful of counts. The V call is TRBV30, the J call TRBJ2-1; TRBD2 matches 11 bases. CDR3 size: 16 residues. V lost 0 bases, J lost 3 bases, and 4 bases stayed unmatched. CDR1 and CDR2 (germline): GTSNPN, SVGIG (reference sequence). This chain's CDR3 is CAWSVFGTSGYNEQFF. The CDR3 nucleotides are TGTGCCTGGAGTGTATTCGGGACTAGCGGCTACAATGAGCAGTTCTTC. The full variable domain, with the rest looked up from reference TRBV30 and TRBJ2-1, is SQTIHQWPATLVQPVGSPLSLECTVEGTSNPNLYWYRQAAGRGLQLLFYSVGIGQISSEVPQNLSASRPQDRQFILSSKKLLLSDSGFYLCAWSVFGTSGYNEQFFGPGTRLTVL.

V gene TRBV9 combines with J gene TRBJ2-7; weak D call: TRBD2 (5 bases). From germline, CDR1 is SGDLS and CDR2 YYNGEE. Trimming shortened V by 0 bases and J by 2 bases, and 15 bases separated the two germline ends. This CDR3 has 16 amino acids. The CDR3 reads CASSVDGSSRAYEQYF. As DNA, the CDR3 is TGTGCCAGCAGCGTAGATGGTTCTAGCCGAGCCTACGAGCAGTACTTC.

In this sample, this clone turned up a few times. CDR3 in amino acids: CASRGTSVSTDTQYF. For the CDR3, the DNA is TGTGCCAGCAGGGGGACTAGCGTAAGCACAGATACGCAGTATTTT. The genes are TRBV11-2 and TRBJ2-3, with 10 bases fitting TRBD2. CDR1 is SGHAT, CDR2 FQNNGV, per germline. The CDR3 loop spans 15 amino acids. Trimming took 6 bases from V and 0 from J; bases not matched to a gene: 3.

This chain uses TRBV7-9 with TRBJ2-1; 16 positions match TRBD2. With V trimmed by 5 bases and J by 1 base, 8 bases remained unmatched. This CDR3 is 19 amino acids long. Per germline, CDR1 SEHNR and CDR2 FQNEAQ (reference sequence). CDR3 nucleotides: TGTGCCAGCAGCCCGACCGGGACTAGCGGGAGGGTGTCCTACAATGAGCAGTTCTTC. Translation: CASSPTGTSGRVSYNEQFF.

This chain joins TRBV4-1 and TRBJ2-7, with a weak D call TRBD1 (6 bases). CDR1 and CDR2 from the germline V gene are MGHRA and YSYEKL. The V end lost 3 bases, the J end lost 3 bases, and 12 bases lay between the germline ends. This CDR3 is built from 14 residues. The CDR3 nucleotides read TGCGCCAGCAGCCAGGGGGCTCGAAGCTACGAGCAGTACTTC. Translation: CASSQGARSYEQYF.